These 23 T cell receptor beta chains were all obtained from the same sample, sequenced in a study of beta chain features in type 1 diabetes. The authors reverse transcribed all of the isolated RNA, so sequencing captured expressed TCRB transcripts. Clones were read by immunoSEQ multiplex PCR, and TCRdb kept only the in-frame ones, dropping some. The sample shows 300,000 to 350,000 clones, around 15% of them seen only once. The specimen was central memory CD4+ T cells from blood. These receptors all come from a man aged 25-40 years in good health.

V usage is TRBV7-2 and J usage is TRBJ2-5, with D possibly being TRBD2 (5 bases). Trimming stripped 1 base from V and 2 bases from J, with 14 bases between. This CDR3 comprises 16 residues. Germline V gene data show CDR1 as SGHTA and CDR2 as FQGNSA. The CDR3 nucleotides are TGTGCCAGCAGCTTAGTGGCCCGAGGGAGTCAAGAGACCCAGTACTTC. This sequence encodes CASSLVARGSQETQYF.

This clone was seen only a few times. The CDR3 DNA reads TGCGCCAGCAGCCAAGTCTTAGGTAGCACAGATACGCAGTATTTT. Its translation is CASSQVLGSTDTQYF. The V call is TRBV4-1, the J call TRBJ2-3; D uncertain. V was cut by 1 base and J by 0 bases, with 8 bases left in between. CDR3 size: 15 residues. Germline V gene sequence: CDR1 MGHRA, CDR2 YSYEKL.

In this sample, this clone turned up a few times. The DNA for the CDR3 is TGCGCCAGCAGCTTGGGGGCGAGGGGCACAGATACGCAGTATTTT. Protein: CASSLGARGTDTQYF. The chain carries TRBV5-1 and TRBJ2-3, with D possibly TRBD2 on 5 matching bases. V was trimmed by 0 bases and J by 1 base, leaving 9 bases between them. CDR1 and CDR2 from the germline V gene are SGHRS and YFSETQ. The CDR3 is 15 amino acids. The variable domain in full, with the rest retrieved from reference TRBV5-1 and TRBJ2-3, is KAGVTQTPRYLIKTRGQQVTLSCSPISGHRSVSWYQQTPGQGLQFLFEYFSETQRNKGNFPGRFSGRQFSNSRSEMNVSTLELGDSALYLCASSLGARGTDTQYFGPGTRLTVL.

CDR3 DNA sequence: TGTGCCAGCACCAGAAAGCGGGATCATGAGCAGTTCTTC. Translated: CASTRKRDHEQFF. The genes are TRBV6-5 and TRBJ2-1, with 7 bases identical to TRBD2. The CDR3 contains 13 residues. V lost 7 bases, J lost 8 bases, and 8 bases stayed unmatched. CDR1 and CDR2 (germline): MNHEY, SVGAGI.

The V and J genes are TRBV2 and TRBJ2-7; 7 bases fit TRBD2. The V gene's germline CDR1 is SNHLY and CDR2 FYNNEI. CDR3 size: 13 residues. V lost 10 bases to trimming and J lost 6 bases; unmatched junction nucleotides: 12. CDR3 residues: CATQRVSGLEQYV. The DNA of the CDR3 is TGTGCCACCCAAAGAGTTAGCGGGCTCGAGCAGTACGTC.

This rearrangement joins TRBV30 to TRBJ1-3; the D is unclear. Trimming took 1 base from V and 7 from J, leaving 5 bases between them. The CDR3 has 11 amino acids. Per the germline V gene, CDR1 is GTSNPN and CDR2 is SVGIG (reference sequence). The CDR3 protein is CAWSGANTIYF. For the CDR3, the DNA is TGTGCCTGGAGTGGCGCTAACACCATATATTTT.

This chain joins TRBV7-2 and TRBJ2-1; possibly TRBD2 for D (6 bases). CDR1 is SGHTA, CDR2 FQGNSA, per germline. Trimming stripped 5 bases from V and 14 bases from J, with 13 bases between. The CDR3 has 11 residues. CDR3 nucleotide sequence: TGTGCCAGCAGCCCGGGGGTTTTGGAGTTCTTC. Protein sequence: CASSPGVLEFF. Supplemented by reference TRBV7-2 and TRBJ2-1, the full variable domain reads GAGVSQSPSNKVTEKGKDVELRCDPISGHTALYWYRQSLGQGLEFLIYFQGNSAPDKSGLPSDRFSAERTGGSVSTLTIQRTQQEDSAVYLCASSPGVLEFFGPGTRLTVL.

The genes are TRBV6-1 and TRBJ2-5; no clear D gene. The CDR3 is made up of 15 amino acids. Trimming left V 0 bases short and J 5 bases short, with 13 bases between. Germline lookup yields CDR1 MNHNS and CDR2 SASEGT. Here the CDR3 reads CASSEAQDPRETQYF. CDR3 sequence (DNA): TGTGCCAGCAGTGAAGCGCAGGACCCGAGGGAGACCCAGTACTTC.

This rearrangement joins TRBV6-1 to TRBJ2-7; no reliable D call. V was pared by 6 bases and J by 2 bases, with 14 bases between. Germline V CDR1 and CDR2: MNHNS, SASEGT. This CDR3 comprises 14 residues. The CDR3 DNA reads as TGTGCCAGCAGCCCTACCGGACGGCCCTACGAGCAGTACGTC. Its translation is CASSPTGRPYEQYV.

There are many counts of this clone. The chain has TRBV15 and TRBJ1-6, with 7 bases matching TRBD1. Germline V gives CDR1 LNHNV, CDR2 YYDKDF (reference sequence). This CDR3 contains 15 residues. Germline trimming cut 0 bases from V and 10 bases from J; bases unmatched to any gene: 6. The CDR3 DNA reads TGTGCCACCAGCAGAGAACAGGGGACTGGATCACCCCTCCACTTT. This encodes CATSREQGTGSPLHF.

The chain combines TRBV11-3 with TRBJ2-5; D remains unclear. There are 12 residues in the CDR3. Germline CDR1 SGHNT, CDR2 YENEEA. Trimming left V 5 bases short and J 3 bases short, with 7 bases between. In nucleotides, the CDR3 is TGTGCCAGCAGCCGCGACGAAGAGACCCAGTACTTC. The encoded protein is CASSRDEETQYF. The full variable domain, in which reference TRBV11-3 and TRBJ2-5 provide the parts outside the CDR3, is EAGVVQSPRYKIIEKKQPVAFWCNPISGHNTLYWYLQNLGQGPELLIRYENEEAVDDSQLPKDRFSAERLKGVDSTLKIQPAELGDSAVYLCASSRDEETQYFGPGTRLLVL.

The chain couples TRBV2 to TRBJ2-1; the D is unclear. In germline, CDR1 is SNHLY, CDR2 FYNNEI. This CDR3 has 13 amino acids. Between the trimmed V and J ends, which lost 4 bases and 6 bases, there was a span of 10 bases. The CDR3 protein is CASSGFRGNEQFF. CDR3 nucleotides: TGTGCCAGCAGTGGGTTCAGAGGCAATGAGCAGTTCTTC.

CDR3 in amino acids: CASTTRREREGYNEQFF. CDR3 in DNA: TGTGCCAGCACCACCCGGAGGGAGCGGGAGGGGTACAATGAGCAGTTCTTC. The chain combines TRBV11-3 with TRBJ2-1, with 10 bases that match TRBD2. V lost 7 bases and J lost 4; bases outside the gene matches: 13. Germline V gene data show CDR1 as SGHNT and CDR2 as YENEEA. The CDR3 extends over 17 amino acids.

This clone was observed a few times. The sample holds other DNA sequences that translate to the same CDR3. The chain combines TRBV4-3 with TRBJ2-5; TRBD1 agrees at 7 bases. Per the germline V gene, CDR1 is LGHNA and CDR2 is YSLEER. Trimming cost V 2 bases and J 5 bases; bases outside gene matches: 8. The CDR3 spans 15 residues. The CDR3 here is CASSQQTGARETQYF. Written as DNA, the CDR3 is TGCGCCAGCAGCCAACAAACAGGGGCTCGGGAGACCCAGTACTTC.

The V gene is TRBV29-1, the J gene TRBJ1-2; tentative D call: TRBD1 (5 bases). CDR1 is SQVTM, CDR2 ANQGSEA, per germline. V shed 0 bases and J shed 7 bases, with 9 bases lying between them. The CDR3 totals 12 residues. CDR3 sequence reads: CSVEDRVSGYTF. The CDR3 DNA reads as TGCAGCGTTGAAGACAGGGTTTCTGGCTACACCTTC.

J is TRBJ2-1 and V is TRBV5-4, with TRBD2 matching 8 bases. V dropped 6 bases and J dropped 8; count of bases not matched to a gene: 16. In germline, CDR1 is SGHNT, CDR2 YYREEE (reference sequence). The CDR3 extends over 16 amino acids. CDR3 residues: CASKEVGTRGPDEQFF. The CDR3, as DNA: TGTGCCAGCAAGGAGGTTGGGACTAGGGGCCCTGATGAGCAGTTCTTC.

The J gene is TRBJ1-6, the V gene TRBV7-3, with 8 bases matching TRBD1. The CDR3 has 16 amino acids. J lost 0 bases, V lost 6 bases, and 4 bases had no gene match. Germline assignment: CDR1 SGHTA and CDR2 FQGTGA. The CDR3 is CASRGTGSSYNSPLHF. Written as DNA, the CDR3 is TGTGCCAGCAGGGGGACAGGCAGCTCCTATAATTCACCCCTCCACTTT.

As for this clone: The identical CDR3 is also encoded by other nucleotide sequences in the sample. The V call is TRBV20-1, the J call TRBJ1-4; D is undetermined. V lost 5 bases, J lost 5 bases, and 3 bases lay in between. This CDR3 region has 10 residues. From germline, CDR1 is DFQATT and CDR2 SNEGSKA (reference sequence). The DNA of the CDR3 is TGCAGTGCTCCCAATGAAAAACTGTTTTTT. It specifies CSAPNEKLFF.

This clone came up a few times. This CDR3 is CSAQGVAGGRGGELFF. For the CDR3, the DNA is TGCAGCGCCCAAGGTGTAGCGGGAGGGCGAGGCGGGGAGCTGTTTTTT. J is TRBJ2-2 and V is TRBV29-1; TRBD2 agrees at 11 bases. The length of the CDR3 is 16 residues. Trimming took 7 bases from V and 7 from J; bases not matched to a gene: 14. CDR1 and CDR2 (germline): SQVTM, ANQGSEA.

V gene TRBV27 combines with J gene TRBJ1-2; maybe TRBD1 (6 bases). CDR1 and CDR2 (germline): MNHEY, SMNVEV (reference sequence). Trimming removed 4 bases at V and 4 bases at J, with 13 bases between. This CDR3 comprises 14 residues. The CDR3 nucleotides read TGTGCCAGCAGTTCTACAGGGCCTCCCTATGGCTACACCTTC. This encodes CASSSTGPPYGYTF.

A few counts support this clone. The genes are TRBV30 and TRBJ1-1; no clear D. Trimming stripped 3 bases from V and 5 bases from J, with 13 bases between. Germline assignment: CDR1 GTSNPN and CDR2 SVGIG (reference sequence). The CDR3 consists of 13 residues. The CDR3 is CAWRGAPGTEAFF. In DNA form, the CDR3 reads TGTGCCTGGAGGGGAGCCCCGGGAACTGAAGCTTTCTTT.

V is TRBV10-3 and J is TRBJ1-2; 8 bases map to TRBD1. V trimming: 2 bases; J trimming: 6 bases; junction bases outside the gene matches: 5. Germline V CDR1 and CDR2: ENHRY, SYGVKD. The CDR3 totals 14 residues. The CDR3 sequence: CAISEPGQGDGYTF. CDR3 DNA: TGTGCCATCAGTGAGCCCGGACAGGGTGATGGCTACACCTTC.

Concerning this clone: Other DNA sequences in this sample translate to the same CDR3. The V gene is TRBV7-2, the J gene TRBJ2-3, with no clear D. The V gene lost 1 base and the J gene lost 1 base, with 6 bases spanning the gap. CDR3 length equals 14 residues. In germline, CDR1 is SGHTA, CDR2 FQGNSA. The CDR3 reads CASSLGPGTDTQYF. The CDR3 coding sequence is TGTGCCAGCAGCTTAGGACCAGGCACAGATACGCAGTATTTT.